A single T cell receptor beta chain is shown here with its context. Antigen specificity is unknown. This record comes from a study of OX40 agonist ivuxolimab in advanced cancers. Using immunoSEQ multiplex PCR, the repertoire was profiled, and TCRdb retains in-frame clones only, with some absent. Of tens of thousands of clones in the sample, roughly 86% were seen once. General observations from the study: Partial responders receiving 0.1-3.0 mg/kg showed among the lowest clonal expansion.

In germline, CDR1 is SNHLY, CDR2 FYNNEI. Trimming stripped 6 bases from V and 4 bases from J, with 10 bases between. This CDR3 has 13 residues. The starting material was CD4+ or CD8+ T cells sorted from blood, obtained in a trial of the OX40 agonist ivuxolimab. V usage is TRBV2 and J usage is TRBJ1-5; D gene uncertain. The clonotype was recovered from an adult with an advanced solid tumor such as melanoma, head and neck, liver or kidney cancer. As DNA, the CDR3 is TGTGCCAGCAGCCCTGGAGGGAATCAGCCCCAGCATTTT. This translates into CASSPGGNQPQHF.